These 23 T cell receptor beta chains originate from one sample sequenced in a study of siplizumab effects on memory and regulatory T cells. Assay: immunoSEQ multiplex PCR; the TCRdb copy retains only in-frame clones and omits some. The table records more than 90,000 clones, roughly 94% of them present only once. Material for sequencing was non-Treg CD4+ T cells sorted from blood. Receptors originate from a human donor in good health.

This clone was seen just once. This chain connects TRBV19 to TRBJ2-5; the match to TRBD2 covers 7 bases. V shed 6 bases, J shed 5 bases, and the junction held 12 bases outside the gene matches. This CDR3 has 15 amino acids. Per germline, CDR1 LNHDA and CDR2 SQIVND (reference sequence). The CDR3 DNA sequence: TGTGCCAGTAGCGCCCGGGAGGCGGGGTCCGAGACCCAGTACTTC. It encodes CASSAREAGSETQYF.

The V gene is TRBV28, the J gene TRBJ1-4, with 8 nucleotides matching TRBD1. CDR3 size: 13 residues. Germline V lookup: CDR1 MDHEN, CDR2 SYDVKM. With V trimmed by 10 bases and J by 7 bases, 8 bases remained unmatched. The CDR3 reads CAISRGRLEKLFF. In DNA form, the CDR3 reads TGTGCCATCAGCAGGGGGCGCCTTGAAAAACTGTTTTTT.

The V and J genes are TRBV29-1 and TRBJ2-1; no firm D call. This CDR3 spans 10 amino acids. V lost 8 bases, J lost 5 bases, and 7 bases lay in between. From germline, CDR1 is SQVTM and CDR2 ANQGSEA. CDR3 sequence reads: CSYNHNEQFF. DNA of the CDR3: TGCAGCTATAACCACAATGAGCAGTTCTTC.

The V gene is TRBV27, the J gene TRBJ2-7; D is undetermined. CDR1 is MNHEY, CDR2 SMNVEV, per germline (reference sequence). V lost 3 bases to trimming and J lost 2 bases, with 11 bases between them. The CDR3 contains 14 residues. The CDR3, as DNA: TGTGCCAGCAGTTTGACGGACCCGACCTACGAGCAGTACTTC. Translating it yields CASSLTDPTYEQYF.

The DNA for the CDR3 is TGTGCCAGTAGCTCAACAGGGGGCCTGAATCAGCCCCAGCATTTT. This gives the protein CASSSTGGLNQPQHF. This chain uses TRBV19 with TRBJ1-5; TRBD1 matches at 9 bases. Germline trimming cut 6 bases from V and 4 bases from J; bases unmatched to any gene: 7. The CDR3 runs to 15 residues. Germline V gene data show CDR1 as LNHDA and CDR2 as SQIVND (reference sequence).

V is TRBV7-2 and J is TRBJ1-5; 11 nucleotides line up with TRBD1. CDR3 size: 17 residues. Germline CDR1 reads SGHTA; CDR2 reads FQGNSA. V lost 1 base to trimming and J lost 11 bases; unmatched junction nucleotides: 13. DNA for the CDR3: TGTGCCAGCAGCTTAGGGTACTGGGACAGGGGGGTTCCGGCCCAGCATTTT. It translates to CASSLGYWDRGVPAQHF.

This chain links TRBV2 with TRBJ1-1; no clear D gene. V was shortened by 1 base and J by 11 bases, with 17 bases between the two germline ends. CDR1 is SNHLY, CDR2 FYNNEI, per germline. CDR3 length equals 14 residues. The CDR3 reads CASSEVSNPRGAFF. In nucleotides, the CDR3 is TGTGCCAGCAGTGAAGTTAGCAATCCCCGAGGGGCTTTCTTT.

The J gene is TRBJ2-1, the V gene TRBV25-1; 10 bases agree with TRBD2. Germline CDR1 is MGHDK and CDR2 is SYGVNS. The length of the CDR3 is 13 residues. The junction had 2 bases not matched to a gene; V was cut back by 2 bases and J by 10 bases. CDR3 bases: TGTGCCAGCAGTGAAATAGCGGGGGGAGAGCAGTTCTTC. This sequence encodes CASSEIAGGEQFF.

The chain couples TRBV6-1 to TRBJ1-4; the D gene is possibly TRBD1 (5 bases). Germline CDR1 and CDR2: MNHNS and SASEGT. CDR3 length: 14 amino acids. V gave up 6 bases and J gave up 10 bases, with 18 bases separating them. The CDR3 loop reads CASREVTRGGKLFF. The CDR3, as DNA: TGTGCCAGCAGGGAGGTTACTCGGGGCGGAAAACTGTTTTTT.

The gene calls are TRBV6-6 and TRBJ2-7, with D unclear. The CDR3 has 14 residues. The V gene lost 0 bases and the J gene lost 5 bases, with 11 bases spanning the gap. In germline, CDR1 is MNHNY, CDR2 SVGAGI (reference sequence). The CDR3 loop reads CASSYSIVGDEQYF. The CDR3 DNA follows: TGTGCCAGCAGTTACTCGATTGTCGGTGACGAGCAGTACTTC.

The chain recombines TRBV15 with TRBJ1-4; tentative D call: TRBD1 (5 bases). This CDR3 has 17 amino acids. Looked up from germline, CDR1 is LNHNV and CDR2 is YYDKDF (reference sequence). V gave up 0 bases and J gave up 7 bases, with 18 bases separating them. The DNA for the CDR3 is TGTGCCACCAGCAGAGATAAAGTTGAGGGGTCGGCTGAAAAACTGTTTTTT. This encodes CATSRDKVEGSAEKLFF.

The rearrangement uses TRBV10-2 and TRBJ1-1; no reliable D call. Germline CDR1 is WSHSY and CDR2 is SAAADI. This CDR3 contains 14 residues. Trimming removed 2 bases at V and 3 bases at J, with 10 bases between. CDR3: CASSEAVGDTEAFF. In DNA form, the CDR3 reads TGCGCCAGCAGTGAGGCAGTGGGAGACACTGAAGCTTTCTTT.

The CDR3 loop reads CASSLSGSRMDTQYF. For the CDR3, the DNA is TGTGCCAGCAGCCTAAGCGGGAGCCGCATGGATACGCAGTATTTT. V is TRBV7-9 and J is TRBJ2-3; 8 positions agree with TRBD2. The CDR3 contains 15 residues. Looked up from germline, CDR1 is SEHNR and CDR2 is FQNEAQ (reference sequence). V gave up 5 bases and J gave up 6 bases; unmatched junction bases: 10.

V usage is TRBV6-1 and J usage is TRBJ2-7, with a tentative D call TRBD2 (5 bases). This CDR3 region has 12 residues. V was cut by 5 bases and J by 7 bases, with 12 bases left in between. The germline V gene encodes CDR1 MNHNS and CDR2 SASEGT. CDR3 amino acids: CASSHRPGEQYF. CDR3 bases: TGTGCCAGCAGTCATAGACCGGGAGAGCAGTACTTC.

The chain links TRBV29-1 to TRBJ2-3; 7 bases map to TRBD2. J was trimmed by 2 bases and V by 0 bases; bases with no gene match: 8. The CDR3 runs to 16 residues. CDR1 is SQVTM, CDR2 ANQGSEA, per germline. CDR3 nucleotides: TGCAGCGTTGAAGATCTCCGGCTAGCGGCCACAGATACGCAGTATTTT. Translating it yields CSVEDLRLAATDTQYF.

The chain joins TRBV18 to TRBJ2-7; 7 bases fit TRBD1. The CDR3 is 13 residues long. Trimming took 10 bases from V and 1 from J; bases not matched to a gene: 7. Germline values: CDR1 KGHSH, CDR2 LQKENI. The CDR3 loop is CATQAGGSYEQYF. CDR3 nucleotides: TGTGCCACCCAAGCAGGGGGTTCCTACGAGCAGTACTTC.

The gene calls are TRBV30 and TRBJ1-1; D not resolved. CDR3 length: 13 residues. Germline values: CDR1 GTSNPN, CDR2 SVGIG (reference sequence). V lost 4 bases and J lost 2, with 11 bases in between. The CDR3 DNA sequence: TGTGCCTGGAAACTCTACAGTAACACTGAAGCTTTCTTT. This gives the protein CAWKLYSNTEAFF.

The count of this clone is one. The chain carries TRBV30 and TRBJ2-1, with 8 bases that match TRBD2. Germline CDR1 is GTSNPN and CDR2 is SVGIG (reference sequence). Unmatched junction bases numbered 3, after V lost 2 bases and J lost 6 bases. The CDR3 has 13 residues. CDR3 coding DNA: TGTGCCTGGAGTAAGAGCGGGAGCAATGAGCAGTTCTTC. It encodes CAWSKSGSNEQFF.

The chain carries TRBV7-6 and TRBJ1-4, with no clear D. V shed 3 bases and J shed 0 bases, with 11 bases lying between them. Germline loops: CDR1 SGHVS, CDR2 FNYEAQ. The CDR3 runs 16 residues. The CDR3 is CASSLYLGATNEKLFF. In DNA, the CDR3 is TGTGCCAGCAGCTTGTACCTTGGTGCAACTAATGAAAAACTGTTTTTT.

This chain connects TRBV29-1 to TRBJ2-3; a possible D gene is TRBD1 (6 bases). The CDR3 length is 14 residues. The germline CDR1 and CDR2 sequences are SQVTM and ANQGSEA. Deletions cut 1 base from V and 4 bases from J, with 12 bases between. CDR3 protein: CSVEGLGAADTQYF. DNA for the CDR3: TGCAGCGTTGAAGGGTTGGGGGCGGCAGATACGCAGTATTTT.

J is TRBJ2-7 and V is TRBV21-1; the DNA was not compared with TRBD2, the D call given in the table. TRBV21-1 is a pseudogene. This CDR3 is built from 15 residues. The DNA of the CDR3 is TGTGCCAGCAGCATTGGAAGCGGGAGGGACAACGAGCAGTACTTC. Amino acids: CASSIGSGRDNEQYF.

Written as DNA, the CDR3 is TGCGCCAGCAGTGGAATCCCCCTAGCGGGGGAAAACAATGAGCAGTTCTTC. Its protein product is CASSGIPLAGENNEQFF. The gene calls are TRBV10-2 and TRBJ2-1, with 10 bases aligning to TRBD2. CDR1 and CDR2 from the germline V gene are WSHSY and SAAADI. There are 17 residues in the CDR3. V dropped 4 bases and J dropped 5; count of bases not matched to a gene: 11.

The rearrangement joins TRBV6-5 to TRBJ2-7; D unclear. V dropped 5 bases and J dropped 5 bases, with 16 bases sitting between them. Germline CDR1 is MNHEY and CDR2 is SVGAGI. This CDR3 has 14 amino acids. CDR3 residues: CASSDTPIKDEQYF. The CDR3 DNA sequence: TGTGCCAGCAGTGATACACCAATAAAAGACGAGCAGTACTTC.